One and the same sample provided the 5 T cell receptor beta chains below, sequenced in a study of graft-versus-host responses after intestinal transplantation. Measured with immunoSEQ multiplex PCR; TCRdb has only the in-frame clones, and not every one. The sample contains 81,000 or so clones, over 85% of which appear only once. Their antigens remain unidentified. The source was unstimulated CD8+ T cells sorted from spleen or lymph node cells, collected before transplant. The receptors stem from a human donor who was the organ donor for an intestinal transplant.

In DNA form, the CDR3 reads TGTGCCAGCAGCCCCTTCAACAGGGTAGCGTACGAGCAGTACTTC. Protein: CASSPFNRVAYEQYF. The chain couples TRBV7-2 to TRBJ2-7, with D possibly being TRBD1 (6 bases). Trimming shortened V by 5 bases and J by 4 bases, and 18 bases separated the two germline ends. Germline V gives CDR1 SGHTA, CDR2 FQGNSA. This CDR3 has 15 amino acids.

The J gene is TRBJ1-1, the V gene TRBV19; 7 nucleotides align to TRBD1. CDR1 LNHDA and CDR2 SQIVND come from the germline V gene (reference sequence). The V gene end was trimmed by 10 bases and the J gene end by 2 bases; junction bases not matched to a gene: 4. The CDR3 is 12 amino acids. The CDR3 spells CATRQGNTEAFF. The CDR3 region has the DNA TGTGCCACCAGACAGGGCAACACTGAAGCTTTCTTT.

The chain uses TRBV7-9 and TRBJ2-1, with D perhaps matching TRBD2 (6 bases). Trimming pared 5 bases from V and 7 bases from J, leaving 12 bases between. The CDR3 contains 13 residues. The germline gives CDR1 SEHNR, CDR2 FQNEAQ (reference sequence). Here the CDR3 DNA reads TGTGCCAGCAGCCAACAGGAGGGAAATGAGCAGTTCTTC. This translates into CASSQQEGNEQFF.

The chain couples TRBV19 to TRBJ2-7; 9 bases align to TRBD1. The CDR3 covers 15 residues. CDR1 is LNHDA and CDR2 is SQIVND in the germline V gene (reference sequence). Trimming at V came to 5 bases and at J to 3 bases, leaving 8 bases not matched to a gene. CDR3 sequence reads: CASSPLTGGHYEQYF. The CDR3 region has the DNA TGTGCCAGTAGTCCCCTTACAGGGGGCCACTACGAGCAGTACTTC.

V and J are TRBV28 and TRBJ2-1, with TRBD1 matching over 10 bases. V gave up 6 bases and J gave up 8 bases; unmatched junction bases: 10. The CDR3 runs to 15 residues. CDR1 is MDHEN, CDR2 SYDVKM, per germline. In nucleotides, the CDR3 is TGTGCCAGCAGCCAACGACAGGGGGCTATGCATGAGCAGTTCTTC. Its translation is CASSQRQGAMHEQFF.